The 27 T cell receptor beta chains listed next were all sequenced from one sample in a study of OX40 agonist ivuxolimab in advanced cancers. Some clones are missing from TCRdb's copy, which holds only in-frame ones; the method was immunoSEQ multiplex PCR. This table has 90,000 or so clones, approximately 92% appearing once. The material was CD4+ or CD8+ T cells sorted from blood, obtained in a trial of the OX40 agonist ivuxolimab. Receptor source: an adult with an advanced solid tumor such as melanoma, head and neck, liver or kidney cancer.

The V and J genes are TRBV19 and TRBJ2-7; a possible D gene is TRBD1 (6 bases). The CDR3 contains 15 residues. The V end was cut by 5 bases, the J end by 0 bases, with 14 bases between. Germline values: CDR1 LNHDA, CDR2 SQIVND (reference sequence). CDR3 bases: TGTGCCAGTAGTTCGCGTGACAGGAGCTCCTACGAGCAGTACTTC. It is translated as CASSSRDRSSYEQYF. Variable domain in full (rest from reference TRBV19 and TRBJ2-7): DGGITQSPKYLFRKEGQNVTLSCEQNLNHDAMYWYRQDPGQGLRLIYYSQIVNDFQKGDIAEGYSVSREKKESFPLTVTSAQKNPTAFYLCASSSRDRSSYEQYFGPGTRLTVT.

The chain has TRBV6-5 and TRBJ1-1; D gene ambiguous. Looked up from germline, CDR1 is MNHEY and CDR2 is SVGAGI. This CDR3 is 14 amino acids long. V lost 5 bases, J lost 0 bases, and 10 bases lay in between. CDR3 region: CASSGEFMNTEAFF. The CDR3 nucleotides read TGTGCCAGCAGTGGGGAGTTCATGAACACTGAAGCTTTCTTT.

V usage is TRBV6-5 and J usage is TRBJ2-7; D uncertain. The V gene lost 2 bases and the J gene lost 6 bases, with 11 bases spanning the gap. The CDR3 has 13 amino acids. Per the germline V gene, CDR1 is MNHEY and CDR2 is SVGAGI. The CDR3 sequence: CASSYAETGEQYF. For the CDR3, the DNA is TGTGCCAGCAGTTACGCGGAGACGGGCGAGCAGTACTTC.

The V call is TRBV19, the J call TRBJ1-3; tentative D call: TRBD1 (6 bases). Trimming stripped 2 bases from V and 0 bases from J, with 8 bases between. Per the germline V gene, CDR1 is LNHDA and CDR2 is SQIVND (reference sequence). This CDR3 comprises 15 residues. The DNA of the CDR3 is TGTGCCAGTAGTATATGGGGGGCCTCTGGAAACACCATATATTTT. Protein: CASSIWGASGNTIYF.

The CDR3 DNA follows: TGTGCCAGCAGACAGGGGGCGGGTGGCTACACCTTC. It is translated as CASRQGAGGYTF. The V gene is TRBV6-6, the J gene TRBJ1-2, with 9 bases lining up with TRBD1. CDR3 size: 12 residues. V was clipped by 6 bases and J by 7 bases; unmatched bases: 3. Germline V gene data show CDR1 as MNHNY and CDR2 as SVGAGI (reference sequence).

V usage is TRBV27 and J usage is TRBJ1-1; D gene uncertain. Per the germline V gene, CDR1 is MNHEY and CDR2 is SMNVEV (reference sequence). The CDR3 runs to 13 residues. The ends were cut back, 3 bases at V and 3 bases at J, with 8 bases in the middle. The CDR3 loop is CASSFGPYTEAFF. CDR3 in DNA: TGTGCCAGCAGTTTCGGACCTTACACTGAAGCTTTCTTT.

The chain uses TRBV27 and TRBJ1-2, with 7 bases identical to TRBD1. The CDR3 is 13 residues long. J lost 8 bases, V lost 4 bases, and 7 bases had no gene match. Germline assignment: CDR1 MNHEY and CDR2 SMNVEV (reference sequence). For the CDR3, the DNA is TGTGCCAGCAGTTCGTCGACAGGGCACGGCTACACCTTC. Translating gives CASSSSTGHGYTF.

The sample holds one count of this clone. J is TRBJ2-3 and V is TRBV9; 8 bases match TRBD2. With V trimmed by 2 bases and J by 2 bases, 4 bases remained unmatched. In germline, CDR1 is SGDLS, CDR2 YYNGEE. This CDR3 comprises 15 residues. The CDR3 nucleotides read TGTGCCAGCAGCGTCGCGGGGGGAAACACAGATACGCAGTATTTT. Its translation is CASSVAGGNTDTQYF.

CDR3 coding DNA: TGTGCCAGCAGTTTGGGACAGGGCCCTGAAGCTTTCTTT. Its protein product is CASSLGQGPEAFF. The rearrangement links TRBV28 to TRBJ1-1, with 9 bases fitting TRBD1. The CDR3 covers 13 residues. CDR1 and CDR2 from the germline V gene are MDHEN and SYDVKM. J lost 6 bases, V lost 3 bases, and 2 bases had no gene match.

The rearrangement joins TRBV27 to TRBJ1-1; no definite D call. Germline values: CDR1 MNHEY, CDR2 SMNVEV (reference sequence). Trimming stripped 3 bases from V and 1 base from J, with 6 bases between. This CDR3 has 13 residues. CDR3 DNA: TGTGCCAGCAGTTTCTCTGGGAACACTGAAGCTTTCTTT. Its protein product is CASSFSGNTEAFF.

Only a few counts were recorded for this clone. The chain joins TRBV15 to TRBJ1-6; TRBD1 aligns across 8 bases. CDR3 size: 12 residues. Germline CDR1 reads LNHNV; CDR2 reads YYDKDF (reference sequence). The V and J ends lost 11 bases and 9 bases, in that order; junction bases with no gene match: 6. The CDR3 bases are TGTGCCGCAGGGACAGGACGTTCACCCCTCCACTTT. Its translation: CAAGTGRSPLHF.

The gene calls are TRBV27 and TRBJ1-2, with 10 bases aligning to TRBD1. J was trimmed by 8 bases and V by 6 bases; bases with no gene match: 21. CDR1 and CDR2 from the germline V gene are MNHEY and SMNVEV (reference sequence). The CDR3 has 18 amino acids. The CDR3 DNA reads TGTGCCAGCAGCACCTCAAGGGACAGGGGATTTACTTCTAGAGGCTACACCTTC. Translated, it gives CASSTSRDRGFTSRGYTF.

The rearrangement joins TRBV27 to TRBJ2-3; 10 nucleotides align to TRBD1. Trimming cost V 5 bases and J 5 bases; bases outside gene matches: 13. This CDR3 spans 17 amino acids. CDR1 MNHEY and CDR2 SMNVEV come from the germline V gene (reference sequence). The CDR3 region is CASSLYFLGTGEDTQYF. The DNA of the CDR3 is TGTGCCAGCAGTCTATATTTTTTAGGGACAGGGGAAGATACGCAGTATTTT.

V and J are TRBV5-1 and TRBJ2-5; possible D gene TRBD2, 6 bases. Per germline, CDR1 SGHRS and CDR2 YFSETQ. V was shortened by 4 bases and J by 5 bases, with 21 bases between the two germline ends. The CDR3 sequence is 16 residues long. The CDR3 is CASSAERAGPSETQYF. The CDR3 DNA reads as TGCGCCAGCAGCGCGGAGCGGGCAGGGCCCTCGGAGACCCAGTACTTC.

V is TRBV5-1 and J is TRBJ2-7; tentatively, D is TRBD1 (6 bases). With 4 bases removed from V and 1 base from J, the gap between germline ends came to 24 bases. The CDR3 is 18 amino acids. Germline V CDR1 and CDR2: SGHRS, YFSETQ. CDR3 sequence: CASSARTQAGARSYEQYF. The CDR3 DNA reads TGCGCCAGCAGCGCCCGGACTCAAGCAGGGGCTCGGTCCTACGAGCAGTACTTC.

This clone has more than one count but fewer than ten. The genes are TRBV5-1 and TRBJ1-5; D uncertain. CDR1 is SGHRS, CDR2 YFSETQ, per germline. The CDR3 is 13 residues long. The ends were cut back, 4 bases at V and 0 bases at J, with 5 bases in the middle. The CDR3 nucleotides are TGCGCCAGCAGCCTCAATAGCAATCAGCCCCAGCATTTT. Encoded protein: CASSLNSNQPQHF.

The chain combines TRBV5-8 with TRBJ2-7; the D is unclear. This CDR3 spans 12 amino acids. V dropped 4 bases and J dropped 2 bases, with 7 bases sitting between them. Germline V gives CDR1 SGHTS, CDR2 YDEGEE. CDR3 region: CASSTTAYEQYF. As DNA, the CDR3 is TGTGCCAGCAGCACTACAGCCTACGAGCAGTACTTC.

V usage is TRBV4-1 and J usage is TRBJ1-6; D is uncertain. Trimming stripped 3 bases from V and 5 bases from J, with 17 bases between. The CDR3 consists of 17 residues. Germline CDR1 is MGHRA and CDR2 is YSYEKL. The CDR3 region has the DNA TGCGCCAGCAGCCACGGCGACATGCCCCTAGATAATTCACCCCTCCACTTT. This translates into CASSHGDMPLDNSPLHF.

The V and J genes are TRBV7-9 and TRBJ2-2, with 7 bases fitting TRBD2. Germline V CDR1 and CDR2: SEHNR, FQNEAQ (reference sequence). The CDR3 has 15 residues. After removal of 3 bases from V and 3 bases from J, the junction contained 4 bases not matched to a gene. The CDR3 loop reads CASSFAGAYTGELFF. The CDR3 nucleotides are TGTGCCAGCAGCTTTGCGGGAGCGTACACCGGGGAGCTGTTTTTT.

The V gene is TRBV6-1, the J gene TRBJ1-4, with 8 positions matching TRBD1. This CDR3 contains 17 residues. Germline V CDR1 and CDR2: MNHNS, SASEGT. Trimming removed 3 bases from V and 1 base from J; junction bases left unmatched: 7. The CDR3 nucleotides are TGTGCCAGCAGTGATTACAGGGGGGAGGGAACTAATGAAAAACTGTTTTTT. Amino acids: CASSDYRGEGTNEKLFF.

This chain links TRBV10-3 with TRBJ2-3, with D hard to call. Trimming took 11 bases from V and 3 from J, leaving 15 bases between them. Germline V gene sequence: CDR1 ENHRY, CDR2 SYGVKD. This CDR3 is built from 13 residues. CDR3 nucleotide sequence: TGTGCCCACGGTGGCTCCCAGACAGATACGCAGTATTTT. It translates to CAHGGSQTDTQYF.

The chain employs TRBV4-1 and TRBJ2-1; D is perhaps TRBD1 or TRBD2 (5 bases each). The CDR3 is 17 residues long. The V end was cut by 3 bases, the J end by 0 bases, with 15 bases between. Germline V gene sequence: CDR1 MGHRA, CDR2 YSYEKL. The CDR3 DNA is TGCGCCAGCAGCCACCTCCCGGTTGGGGGCTCCTACAATGAGCAGTTCTTC. It codes for CASSHLPVGGSYNEQFF.

This clone was detected only once. This chain uses TRBV14 with TRBJ2-2, with D unclear. CDR1 and CDR2 from the germline V gene are SGHDN and FVKESK. There are 17 residues in the CDR3. Trimming stripped 2 bases from V and 1 base from J, with 14 bases between. This CDR3 reads CASSQRLRSRNTGELFF. CDR3 DNA sequence: TGTGCCAGCAGCCAACGACTTAGATCGAGGAACACCGGGGAGCTGTTTTTT.

V and J are TRBV30 and TRBJ2-1; 7 bases match TRBD1. V lost 4 bases to trimming and J lost 8 bases; unmatched junction nucleotides: 14. Per the germline V gene, CDR1 is GTSNPN and CDR2 is SVGIG (reference sequence). The CDR3 consists of 15 residues. CDR3 in DNA: TGTGCCTGGAAGATGTTAGGCAGGGGGTCGGATGAGCAGTTCTTC. Its protein is CAWKMLGRGSDEQFF.

The chain joins TRBV27 to TRBJ1-1; TRBD1 matches 7 bases. The V gene's germline CDR1 is MNHEY and CDR2 SMNVEV (reference sequence). The V gene end was trimmed by 4 bases and the J gene end by 7 bases; junction bases not matched to a gene: 9. The CDR3 runs 14 residues. This CDR3 reads CASSSRQGIIEAFF. As DNA, the CDR3 is TGTGCCAGCAGTTCCAGACAGGGTATAATTGAAGCTTTCTTT.

The V gene is TRBV6-8, the J gene TRBJ1-2, with 7 bases identical to TRBD1. The germline V gene has CDR1 MNHGY and CDR2 SAAAGT. This CDR3 is 16 amino acids long. V dropped 6 bases and J dropped 4; count of bases not matched to a gene: 14. CDR3 amino acids: CASSRPTGKGFYGYTF. CDR3 nucleotide sequence: TGTGCCAGCAGCCGTCCGACAGGGAAAGGGTTCTATGGCTACACCTTC.

This chain joins TRBV5-1 and TRBJ2-1, with unresolved D. The CDR3 runs 11 residues. Trimming removed 2 bases from V and 6 bases from J, with 3 bases in between. CDR1 and CDR2 (germline): SGHRS, YFSETQ. This CDR3 reads CASSFGNEQFF. CDR3 bases: TGCGCCAGCAGCTTTGGCAATGAGCAGTTCTTC.